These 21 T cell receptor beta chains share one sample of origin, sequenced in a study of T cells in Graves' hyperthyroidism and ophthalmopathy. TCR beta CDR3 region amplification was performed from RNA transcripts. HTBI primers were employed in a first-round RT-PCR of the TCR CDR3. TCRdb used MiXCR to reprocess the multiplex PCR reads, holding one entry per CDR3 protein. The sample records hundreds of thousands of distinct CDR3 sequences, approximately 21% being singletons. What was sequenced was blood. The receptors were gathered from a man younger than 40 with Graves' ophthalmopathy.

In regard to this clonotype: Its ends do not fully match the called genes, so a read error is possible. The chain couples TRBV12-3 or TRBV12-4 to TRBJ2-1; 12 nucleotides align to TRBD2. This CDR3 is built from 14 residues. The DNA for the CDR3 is TGTGTCAGCAAGACTAGCGGGAGTAGTAATGAGCAGTTCTTC. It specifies CVSKTSGSSNEQFF.

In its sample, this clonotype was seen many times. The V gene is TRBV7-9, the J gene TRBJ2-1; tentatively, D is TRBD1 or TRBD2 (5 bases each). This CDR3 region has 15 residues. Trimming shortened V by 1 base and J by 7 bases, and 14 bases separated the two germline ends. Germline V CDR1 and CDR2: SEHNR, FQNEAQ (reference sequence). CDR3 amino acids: CASSLGKSWGNEQFF. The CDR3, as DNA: TGTGCCAGCAGCTTAGGTAAATCTTGGGGGAATGAGCAGTTCTTC. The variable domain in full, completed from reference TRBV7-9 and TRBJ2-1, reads DTGVSQNPRHKITKRGQNVTFRCDPISEHNRLYWYRQTLGQGPEFLTYFQNEAQLEKSRLLSDRFSAERPKGSFSTLEIQRTEQGDSAMYLCASSLGKSWGNEQFFGPGTRLTVL.

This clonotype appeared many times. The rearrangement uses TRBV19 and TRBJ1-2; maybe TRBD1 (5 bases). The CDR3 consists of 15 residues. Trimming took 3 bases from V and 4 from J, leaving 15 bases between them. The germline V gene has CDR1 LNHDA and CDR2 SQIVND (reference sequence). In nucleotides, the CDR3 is TGTGCCAGTAGTATCAAGACCCGGGGGACCTATGGCTACACCTTC. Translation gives CASSIKTRGTYGYTF.

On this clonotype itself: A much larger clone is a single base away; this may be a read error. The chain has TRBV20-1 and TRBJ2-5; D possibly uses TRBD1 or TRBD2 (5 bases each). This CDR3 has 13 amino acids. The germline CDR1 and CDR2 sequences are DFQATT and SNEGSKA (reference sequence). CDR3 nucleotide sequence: TGCAGTGCTAGTAGTCTCCAGGGAGAGACCCAGTGCTTC. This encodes CSASSLQGETQCF.

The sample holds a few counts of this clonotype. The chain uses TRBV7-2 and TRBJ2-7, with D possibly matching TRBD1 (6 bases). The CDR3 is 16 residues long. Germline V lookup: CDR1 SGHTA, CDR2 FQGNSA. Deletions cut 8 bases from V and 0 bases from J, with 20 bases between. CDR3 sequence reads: CASSKGGARSSYEQYF. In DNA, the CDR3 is TGTGCCAGCTCAAAAGGGGGAGCCAGGAGCTCCTACGAGCAGTACTTC.

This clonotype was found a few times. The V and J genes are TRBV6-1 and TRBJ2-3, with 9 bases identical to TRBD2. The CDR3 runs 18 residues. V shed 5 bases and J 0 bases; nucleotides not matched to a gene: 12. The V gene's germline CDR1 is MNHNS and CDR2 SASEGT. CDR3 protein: CASSRSGRGPKSTDTQYF. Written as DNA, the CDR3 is TGTGCCAGCAGTCGTAGCGGGAGAGGGCCAAAAAGCACAGATACGCAGTATTTT.

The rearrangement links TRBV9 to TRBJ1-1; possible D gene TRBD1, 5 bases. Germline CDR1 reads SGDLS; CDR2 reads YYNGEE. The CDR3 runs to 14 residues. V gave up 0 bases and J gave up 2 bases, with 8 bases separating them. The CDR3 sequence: CASSVGGANTEAFF. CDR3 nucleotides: TGTGCCAGCAGCGTAGGAGGGGCCAACACTGAAGCTTTCTTT.

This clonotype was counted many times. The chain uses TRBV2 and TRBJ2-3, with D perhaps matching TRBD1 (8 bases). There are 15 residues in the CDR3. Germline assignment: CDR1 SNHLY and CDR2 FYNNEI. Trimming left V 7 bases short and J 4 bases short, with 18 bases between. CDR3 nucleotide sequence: TGTGCCAGCAACAGGGGGGGGAGGAGCTCAGATACGCAGTATTTT. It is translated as CASNRGGRSSDTQYF. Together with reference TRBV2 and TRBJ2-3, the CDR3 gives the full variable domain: EPEVTQTPSHQVTQMGQEVILRCVPISNHLYFYWYRQILGQKVEFLVSFYNNEISEKSEIFDDQFSVERPDGSNFTLKIRSTKLEDSAMYFCASNRGGRSSDTQYFGPGTRLTVL.

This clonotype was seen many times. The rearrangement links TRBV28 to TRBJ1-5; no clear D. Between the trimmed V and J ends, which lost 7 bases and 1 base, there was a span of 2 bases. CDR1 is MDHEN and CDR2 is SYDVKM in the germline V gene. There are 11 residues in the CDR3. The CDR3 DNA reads TGTGCCAGCAACAGCAATCAGCCCCAGCATTTT. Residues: CASNSNQPQHF.

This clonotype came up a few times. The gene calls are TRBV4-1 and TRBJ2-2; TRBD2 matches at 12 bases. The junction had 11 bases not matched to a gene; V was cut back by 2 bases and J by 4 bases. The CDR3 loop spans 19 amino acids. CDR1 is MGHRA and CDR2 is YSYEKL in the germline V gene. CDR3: CASSQTGLAGGLGTGELFF. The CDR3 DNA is TGCGCCAGCAGCCAAACGGGCCTAGCGGGAGGGCTGGGCACCGGGGAGCTGTTTTTT.

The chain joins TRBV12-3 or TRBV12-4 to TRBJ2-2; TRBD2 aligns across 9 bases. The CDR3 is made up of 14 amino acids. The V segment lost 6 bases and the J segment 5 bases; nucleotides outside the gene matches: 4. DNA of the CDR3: TGTGCCAGCAGGCCTAGCGGGAAGACCGGGGAGCTGTTTTTT. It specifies CASRPSGKTGELFF.

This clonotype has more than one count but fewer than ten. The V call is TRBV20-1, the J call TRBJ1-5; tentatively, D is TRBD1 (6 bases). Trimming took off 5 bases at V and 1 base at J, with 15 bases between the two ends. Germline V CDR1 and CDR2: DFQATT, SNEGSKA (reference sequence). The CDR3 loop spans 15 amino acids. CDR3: CSAQKGGTSNQPQHF. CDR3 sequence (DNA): TGCAGTGCTCAGAAGGGGGGCACCAGCAATCAGCCCCAGCATTTT.

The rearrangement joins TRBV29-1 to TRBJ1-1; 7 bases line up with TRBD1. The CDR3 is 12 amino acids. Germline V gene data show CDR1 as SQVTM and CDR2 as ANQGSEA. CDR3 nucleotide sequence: TGCAGAGCACAGGGGACGAACACTGAAGCTTTCTTT. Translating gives CRAQGTNTEAFF.

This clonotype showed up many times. Here the CDR3 reads CASSSDRHYNEQFF. CDR3 in DNA: TGTGCCAGCAGCTCGGACAGACACTACAATGAGCAGTTCTTC. V usage is TRBV11-2 and J usage is TRBJ2-1, with D possibly matching TRBD1 (6 bases). CDR1 and CDR2 from the germline V gene are SGHAT and FQNNGV. The CDR3 consists of 14 residues. The germline V and J ends were trimmed by 4 bases and 3 bases, with 10 bases remaining between them.

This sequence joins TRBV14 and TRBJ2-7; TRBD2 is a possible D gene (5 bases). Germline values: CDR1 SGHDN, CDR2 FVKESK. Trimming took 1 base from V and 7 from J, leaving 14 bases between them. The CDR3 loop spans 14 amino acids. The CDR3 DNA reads TGTGCCAGCAGCCAAGTAATCGGCGGGTATGAGCAGTACTTC. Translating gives CASSQVIGGYEQYF. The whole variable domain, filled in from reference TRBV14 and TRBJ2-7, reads EAGVTQFPSHSVIEKGQTVTLRCDPISGHDNLYWYRRVMGKEIKFLLHFVKESKQDESGMPNNRFLAERTGGTYSTLKVQPAELEDSGVYFCASSQVIGGYEQYFGPGTRLTVT.

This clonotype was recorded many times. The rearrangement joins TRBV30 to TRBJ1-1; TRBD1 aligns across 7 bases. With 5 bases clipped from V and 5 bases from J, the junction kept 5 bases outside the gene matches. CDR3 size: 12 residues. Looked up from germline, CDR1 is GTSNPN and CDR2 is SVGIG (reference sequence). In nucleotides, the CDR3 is TGTGCCTGGCACAGGGGTGGTACTGAAGCTTTCTTT. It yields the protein CAWHRGGTEAFF.

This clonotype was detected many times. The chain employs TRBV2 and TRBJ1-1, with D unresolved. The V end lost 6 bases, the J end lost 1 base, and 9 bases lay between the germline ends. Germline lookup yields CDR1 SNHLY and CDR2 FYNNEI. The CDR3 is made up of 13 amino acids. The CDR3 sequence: CASSNDKNTEAFF. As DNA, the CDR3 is TGTGCCAGCAGCAACGACAAGAACACTGAAGCTTTCTTT. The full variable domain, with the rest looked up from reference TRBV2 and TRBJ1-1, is EPEVTQTPSHQVTQMGQEVILRCVPISNHLYFYWYRQILGQKVEFLVSFYNNEISEKSEIFDDQFSVERPDGSNFTLKIRSTKLEDSAMYFCASSNDKNTEAFFGQGTRLTVV.

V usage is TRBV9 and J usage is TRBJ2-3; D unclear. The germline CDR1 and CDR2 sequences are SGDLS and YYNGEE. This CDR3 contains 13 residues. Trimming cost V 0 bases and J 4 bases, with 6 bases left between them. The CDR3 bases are TGTGCCAGCAGCGTAGGGGTCTCAGATACGCAGTATTTT. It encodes CASSVGVSDTQYF.

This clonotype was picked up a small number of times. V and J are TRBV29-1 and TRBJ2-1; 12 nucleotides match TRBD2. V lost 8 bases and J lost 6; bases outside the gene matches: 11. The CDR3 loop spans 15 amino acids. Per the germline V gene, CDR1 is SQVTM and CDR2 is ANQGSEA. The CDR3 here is CSPTRLAGVTNEQFF. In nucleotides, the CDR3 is TGCAGCCCGACGAGACTAGCGGGAGTCACCAATGAGCAGTTCTTC.

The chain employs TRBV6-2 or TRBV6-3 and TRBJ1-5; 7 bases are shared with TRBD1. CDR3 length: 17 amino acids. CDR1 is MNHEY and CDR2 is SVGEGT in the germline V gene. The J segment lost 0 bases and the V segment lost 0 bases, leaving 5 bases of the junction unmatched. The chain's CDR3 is CASSYSRGQGSNQPQHF. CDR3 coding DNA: TGTGCCAGCAGTTACTCGAGGGGGCAGGGTAGCAATCAGCCCCAGCATTTT.

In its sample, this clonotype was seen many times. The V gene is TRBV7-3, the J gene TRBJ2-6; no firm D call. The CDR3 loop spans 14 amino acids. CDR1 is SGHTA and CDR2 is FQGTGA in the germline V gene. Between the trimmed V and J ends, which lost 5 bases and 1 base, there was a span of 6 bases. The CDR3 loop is CASSVGSGANVLTF. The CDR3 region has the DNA TGTGCCAGCAGCGTAGGGTCTGGGGCCAACGTCCTGACTTTC.